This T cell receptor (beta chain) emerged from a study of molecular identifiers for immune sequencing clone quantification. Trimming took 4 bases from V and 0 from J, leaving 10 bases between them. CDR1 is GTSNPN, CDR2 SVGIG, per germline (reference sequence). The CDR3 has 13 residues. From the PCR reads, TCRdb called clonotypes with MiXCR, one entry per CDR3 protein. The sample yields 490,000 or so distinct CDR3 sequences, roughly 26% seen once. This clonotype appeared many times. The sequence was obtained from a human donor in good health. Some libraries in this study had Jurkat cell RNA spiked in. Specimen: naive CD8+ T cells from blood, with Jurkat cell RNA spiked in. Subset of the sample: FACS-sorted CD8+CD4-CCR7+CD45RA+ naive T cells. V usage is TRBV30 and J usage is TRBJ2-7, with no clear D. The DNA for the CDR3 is TGTGCCTGGACCGACGGTGCCTCCTACGAGCAGTACTTC. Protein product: CAWTDGASYEQYF.